One and the same sample provided the 27 T cell receptor beta chains below, sequenced in a study of blood T cell repertoires in COVID-19. Profiled with immunoSEQ multiplex PCR; TCRdb holds only in-frame clones, not every one. The repertoire holds over 40,000 clones, with roughly 90% as singletons. Material for sequencing was peripheral blood. The receptors come from an elderly man with acute or convalescent COVID-19.

The rearrangement uses TRBV7-9 and TRBJ1-4; 11 positions agree with TRBD1. There are 17 residues in the CDR3. V shed 6 bases, J shed 2 bases, and the junction held 8 bases outside the gene matches. The germline V gene has CDR1 SEHNR and CDR2 FQNEAQ (reference sequence). CDR3: CASSLGTGGTTNEKLFF. The CDR3 DNA sequence: TGTGCCAGCAGTTTGGGGACAGGGGGAACGACTAATGAAAAACTGTTTTTT.

V gene TRBV18 combines with J gene TRBJ2-2, with 7 positions matching TRBD2. This CDR3 is built from 13 residues. Germline CDR1 is KGHSH and CDR2 is LQKENI. V lost 6 bases to trimming and J lost 7 bases; unmatched junction nucleotides: 5. CDR3 region: CASSSGAGGELFF. DNA of the CDR3: TGTGCCAGCTCGAGCGGGGCAGGCGGGGAGCTGTTTTTT.

V gene TRBV7-6 combines with J gene TRBJ1-3, with D unresolved. Deletions cut 2 bases from V and 0 bases from J, with 11 bases between. There are 16 residues in the CDR3. The germline gives CDR1 SGHVS, CDR2 FNYEAQ. CDR3 sequence: CASSLFEARSGNTIYF. Written as DNA, the CDR3 is TGTGCCAGCAGCTTATTTGAGGCCCGCTCTGGAAACACCATATATTTT.

This chain uses TRBV7-2 with TRBJ2-7, with 8 bases fitting TRBD2. CDR1 SGHTA and CDR2 FQGNSA come from the germline V gene. CDR3 length: 15 amino acids. Trimming took 5 bases from V and 5 from J; bases not matched to a gene: 11. The CDR3 coding sequence is TGTGCCAGCAGCCTCCAGGATAGCGGGGTCCACGAGCAGTACTTC. This codes for CASSLQDSGVHEQYF.

This chain connects TRBV5-1 to TRBJ2-7, with a weak D call TRBD1 (5 bases). The V gene lost 2 bases and the J gene lost 0 bases, with 9 bases spanning the gap. This CDR3 is 14 amino acids long. Germline V gives CDR1 SGHRS, CDR2 YFSETQ. CDR3 residues: CASSFQGLSYEQYF. The DNA of the CDR3 is TGCGCCAGCAGCTTCCAGGGTCTCTCCTACGAGCAGTACTTC.

This clone is a singleton in its sample. The chain employs TRBV5-1 and TRBJ2-5; 9 bases agree with TRBD1. J was trimmed by 7 bases and V by 1 base; bases with no gene match: 5. Germline V lookup: CDR1 SGHRS, CDR2 YFSETQ. CDR3 length: 14 amino acids. CDR3 in amino acids: CASSLTGGGGTQYF. CDR3 nucleotide sequence: TGCGCCAGCAGCTTGACAGGGGGCGGAGGGACCCAGTACTTC.

This chain connects TRBV2 to TRBJ2-1, with TRBD2 matching over 8 bases. The CDR3 loop spans 12 amino acids. Germline V gene data show CDR1 as SNHLY and CDR2 as FYNNEI. J lost 13 bases, V lost 6 bases, and 8 bases had no gene match. Here the CDR3 reads CASRPTSGPQFF. The CDR3 DNA is TGTGCCAGCAGGCCAACTAGCGGTCCTCAGTTCTTC.

The chain employs TRBV27 and TRBJ2-5; maybe TRBD1 (5 bases). The V gene lost 5 bases and the J gene lost 5 bases, with 18 bases spanning the gap. CDR3 length: 15 residues. CDR1 MNHEY and CDR2 SMNVEV come from the germline V gene (reference sequence). CDR3: CASSPLAIRAETQYF. The DNA for the CDR3 is TGTGCCAGCAGTCCGCTGGCGATCAGGGCGGAGACCCAGTACTTC.

This chain uses TRBV4-2 with TRBJ2-2; 14 bases line up with TRBD2. The CDR3 totals 17 residues. Germline CDR1 and CDR2: LGHNA and YNFKEQ. Losses at the gene ends were 4 bases for V and 7 bases for J; bases not matched to a gene: 8. In DNA form, the CDR3 reads TGTGCCAGCAGCCCCCGACTAGCGGGGGGGCAAGGCGGGGAGCTGTTTTTT. It codes for CASSPRLAGGQGGELFF.

V gene TRBV5-5 combines with J gene TRBJ2-1; D is possibly TRBD1 (5 bases). The CDR3 is made up of 16 amino acids. Germline CDR1 reads SGHKS; CDR2 reads YYEKEE (reference sequence). The ends were cut back, 4 bases at V and 4 bases at J, with 18 bases in the middle. CDR3 loop: CASSLEPGQRYNEQFF. CDR3 nucleotide sequence: TGTGCCAGCAGCCTGGAGCCAGGGCAGAGGTACAATGAGCAGTTCTTC. The variable domain in full, with the rest retrieved from reference TRBV5-5 and TRBJ2-1, is DAGVTQSPTHLIKTRGQQVTLRCSPISGHKSVSWYQQVLGQGPQFIFQYYEKEERGRGNFPDRFSARQFPNYSSELNVNALLLGDSALYLCASSLEPGQRYNEQFFGPGTRLTVL.

The rearrangement joins TRBV7-6 to TRBJ1-2, with TRBD1 identical over 7 bases. The CDR3 contains 17 residues. V lost 1 base to trimming and J lost 4 bases; unmatched junction nucleotides: 12. The germline V gene has CDR1 SGHVS and CDR2 FNYEAQ. This CDR3 reads CASSLGAGGPIGYGYTF. The CDR3 DNA reads TGTGCCAGCAGCTTAGGGGCAGGGGGGCCTATCGGCTATGGCTACACCTTC.

The rearrangement uses TRBV27 and TRBJ2-7; tentative D call: TRBD2 (5 bases). The germline gives CDR1 MNHEY, CDR2 SMNVEV (reference sequence). With 3 bases removed from V and 6 bases from J, the gap between germline ends came to 12 bases. The CDR3 length is 13 residues. CDR3 sequence (DNA): TGTGCCAGCAGTTTTGGAGGACCCCGCGAGCAGTACTTC. Its translation is CASSFGGPREQYF.

The chain is built from TRBV5-1 and TRBJ1-2; the D gene is possibly TRBD1 (5 bases). Germline V gene data show CDR1 as SGHRS and CDR2 as YFSETQ. V lost 4 bases to trimming and J lost 6 bases, with 13 bases between them. The CDR3 is 13 residues long. As DNA, the CDR3 is TGCGCCAGCAGCACGGGGAGGGGTGATGGCTACACCTTC. Amino acids: CASSTGRGDGYTF. Complete variable domain (other parts from reference TRBV5-1 and TRBJ1-2): KAGVTQTPRYLIKTRGQQVTLSCSPISGHRSVSWYQQTPGQGLQFLFEYFSETQRNKGNFPGRFSGRQFSNSRSEMNVSTLELGDSALYLCASSTGRGDGYTFGSGTRLTVV.

This chain joins TRBV5-5 and TRBJ1-2; 8 nucleotides match TRBD1. The germline CDR1 and CDR2 sequences are SGHKS and YYEKEE (reference sequence). There are 13 residues in the CDR3. J gave up 5 bases and V 5 bases, and 5 bases lay outside the gene matches. The CDR3 spells CASSPQGVYGYTF. CDR3 bases: TGTGCCAGCAGTCCACAGGGGGTGTATGGCTACACCTTC.

The chain carries TRBV6-5 and TRBJ2-1; D possibly corresponds to TRBD2 (5 bases). CDR3 length equals 14 residues. Trimming removed 10 bases from V and 2 bases from J, with 15 bases in between. Germline V gene data show CDR1 as MNHEY and CDR2 as SVGAGI. This CDR3 is CAILVAGTYNEQFF. The CDR3 DNA reads as TGTGCCATCCTCGTAGCCGGGACCTACAATGAGCAGTTCTTC.

CDR3 sequence reads: CATSRGQGLYNEQFF. As DNA, the CDR3 is TGTGCCACCAGCAGAGGCCAGGGCCTCTACAATGAGCAGTTCTTC. The rearrangement joins TRBV15 to TRBJ2-1; D might be TRBD1 (5 bases). Trimming took 1 base from V and 3 from J, leaving 10 bases between them. Germline lookup yields CDR1 LNHNV and CDR2 YYDKDF (reference sequence). The CDR3 contains 15 residues.

The V gene is TRBV7-2, the J gene TRBJ1-2, with 8 bases fitting TRBD1. The CDR3 has 14 residues. Germline values: CDR1 SGHTA, CDR2 FQGNSA. After removal of 5 bases from V and 7 bases from J, the junction contained 9 bases not matched to a gene. The CDR3 region is CASSPTSDRGGYTF. CDR3 bases: TGTGCCAGCAGCCCCACTAGCGACAGGGGTGGCTACACCTTC.

CDR3 sequence (DNA): TGTGCCAGCATAGCGTCCTTTCCCTCCTACGAGCAGTACTTC. This codes for CASIASFPSYEQYF. The gene calls are TRBV6-5 and TRBJ2-7, with TRBD2 as a possible D gene (5 bases). The V and J ends lost 7 bases and 0 bases respectively, with 13 bases between them. CDR3 length: 14 residues. The V gene's germline CDR1 is MNHEY and CDR2 SVGAGI.

V usage is TRBV6-5 and J usage is TRBJ2-4, with D perhaps matching TRBD2 (6 bases). The CDR3 covers 15 residues. CDR1 is MNHEY, CDR2 SVGAGI, per germline. The V end was cut by 5 bases, the J end by 4 bases, with 15 bases between. CDR3 sequence reads: CASSRTGGGKNIQYF. The CDR3 bases are TGTGCCAGCAGTCGGACCGGTGGAGGGAAAAACATTCAGTACTTC.

The chain combines TRBV11-1 with TRBJ2-3; 12 bases fit TRBD1. The junction had 4 bases not matched to a gene; V was cut back by 4 bases and J by 5 bases. The V gene's germline CDR1 is SGHAT and CDR2 FQDESV (reference sequence). This CDR3 spans 15 amino acids. Written as DNA, the CDR3 is TGTGCCAGCAGCTGGGACAGGGGGCGAGGAGATACGCAGTATTTT. This gives the protein CASSWDRGRGDTQYF.

This chain uses TRBV5-5 with TRBJ2-3; 10 bases are shared with TRBD1. CDR1 is SGHKS and CDR2 is YYEKEE in the germline V gene (reference sequence). The CDR3 has 16 amino acids. Trimming at V came to 0 bases and at J to 1 base, leaving 2 bases not matched to a gene. The DNA for the CDR3 is TGTGCCAGCAGCTTGGGAGACAGGGGGCGCACAGATACGCAGTATTTT. It codes for CASSLGDRGRTDTQYF.

This chain connects TRBV19 to TRBJ1-1; the D is unclear. The CDR3 consists of 10 residues. V was shortened by 4 bases and J by 10 bases, with 7 bases between the two germline ends. In germline, CDR1 is LNHDA, CDR2 SQIVND (reference sequence). CDR3 bases: TGTGCCAGTAGTACCGTTCGAGCTTTCTTT. It specifies CASSTVRAFF.

CDR3 in amino acids: CASSLGQDYGGNEQFF. The CDR3 DNA follows: TGCGCCAGCAGCCTTGGCCAGGACTACGGAGGAAATGAGCAGTTCTTC. The rearrangement uses TRBV4-3 and TRBJ2-1; a weak D match, TRBD2 (6 bases). The germline V gene encodes CDR1 LGHNA and CDR2 YSLEER. The CDR3 consists of 16 residues. Trimming removed 4 bases from V and 7 bases from J, with 20 bases in between.

This clone was detected once. The chain is built from TRBV7-2 and TRBJ2-5; the D gene is possibly TRBD2 (5 bases). Trimming pared 7 bases from V and 1 base from J, leaving 10 bases between. Germline CDR1 and CDR2: SGHTA and FQGNSA. The CDR3 extends over 13 amino acids. Here the CDR3 DNA reads TGTGCCAGCAACGACTACGCCCAAGAGACCCAGTACTTC. It specifies CASNDYAQETQYF.

The V gene is TRBV4-1, the J gene TRBJ1-4, with D tentatively TRBD1 (6 bases). Per the germline V gene, CDR1 is MGHRA and CDR2 is YSYEKL. The V end lost 4 bases, the J end lost 7 bases, and 10 bases lay between the germline ends. The CDR3 is made up of 13 amino acids. The CDR3 protein is CASSRTASEKLFF. CDR3 bases: TGCGCCAGCAGCCGGACAGCCTCTGAAAAACTGTTTTTT.

This chain connects TRBV7-9 to TRBJ2-5, with TRBD2 matching over 9 bases. The CDR3 loop spans 15 amino acids. V lost 2 bases to trimming and J lost 2 bases; unmatched junction nucleotides: 3. CDR1 SEHNR and CDR2 FQNEAQ come from the germline V gene (reference sequence). The CDR3 coding sequence is TGTGCCAGCAGCTTATTAGCGGGAGCTCAAGAGACCCAGTACTTC. As protein: CASSLLAGAQETQYF.

The chain has TRBV5-4 and TRBJ1-4; 7 bases align to TRBD1. J gave up 0 bases and V 4 bases, and 3 bases lay outside the gene matches. From germline, CDR1 is SGHNT and CDR2 YYREEE (reference sequence). This CDR3 spans 15 amino acids. CDR3 bases: TGTGCCAGCAGCCCACAGGGGACAACTAATGAAAAACTGTTTTTT. This sequence encodes CASSPQGTTNEKLFF.